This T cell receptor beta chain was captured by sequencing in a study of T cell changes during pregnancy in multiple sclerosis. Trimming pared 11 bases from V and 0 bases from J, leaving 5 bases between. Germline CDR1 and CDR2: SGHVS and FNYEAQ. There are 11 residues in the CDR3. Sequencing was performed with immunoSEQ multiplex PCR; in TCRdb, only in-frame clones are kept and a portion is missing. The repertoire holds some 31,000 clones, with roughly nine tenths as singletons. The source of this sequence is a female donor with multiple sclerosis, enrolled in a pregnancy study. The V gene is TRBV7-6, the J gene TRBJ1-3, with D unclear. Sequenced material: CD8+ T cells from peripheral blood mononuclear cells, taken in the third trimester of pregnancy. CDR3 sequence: CAYSSGNTIYF. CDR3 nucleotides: TGTGCCTACAGCTCTGGAAACACCATATATTTT. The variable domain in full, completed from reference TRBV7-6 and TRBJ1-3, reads GAGVSQSPRYKVTKRGQDVALRCDPISGHVSLYWYRQALGQGPEFLTYFNYEAQQDKSGLPNDRFSAERPEGSISTLTIQRTEQRDSAMYRCAYSSGNTIYFGEGSWLTVV.